This paragraph reports one T cell receptor beta chain. Germline lookup yields CDR1 SGHRS and CDR2 YFSETQ. Losses at the gene ends were 1 base for V and 5 bases for J; bases not matched to a gene: 10. CDR3 length: 16 residues. This entry is derived from a study of blood T cell repertoires in COVID-19. Looking at the study overall: The origin of the acute and convalescent COVID-19 samples was the United States, Italy and Spain. PBMCs, B-cell-depleted T cells, or T cells were the source of the cDNA or gDNA that made up the material.

Study processing details: Amplification with reference gene primers provided the estimates of nucleated cell counts. Generated by immunoSEQ multiplex PCR, the TCRdb table keeps only in-frame clones and is missing some. The V and J calls and the clone size are those of that table, but D and trimming were determined from the DNA. The profile shows around 94,000 clones, about 72% of them singletons. The sample consisted of peripheral blood. The receptor's source is a man in his 60s with active or convalescent COVID-19. This sequence joins TRBV5-1 and TRBJ2-7; the match to TRBD1 covers 9 bases. The DNA of the CDR3 is TGCGCCAGCAGCTTGCCTCAGGGACAGGGTTGGGACGAGCAGTACTTC. Its translation: CASSLPQGQGWDEQYF.